This is a list of T cell receptor beta chains from one sample in a study of T cells after yellow fever vaccination. TCRdb recomputed calls from the 5' RACE reads with MiXCR, one row per CDR3 protein. The sample shows tens of thousands of distinct CDR3 sequences, 7.5% to 8% of them seen only once. The input for sequencing was CD8+ T cells sorted from PBMCs, taken on the day of the yellow fever booster vaccination. These receptors were collected from a man aged 25 to 45 who received the YFV17D yellow fever vaccine. Both conserved end residues are part of each CDR3. D genes are given only for firm matches. Rows give clone size only sometimes, using once, few, many, or a class for an expanded clone.

V	J	size	D	CDR3	DNA
TRBV20-1	TRBJ2-5	few	NA	CSAATGLEETQYF	TGCAGTGCTGCTACGGGGCTTGAAGAGACCCAGTACTTC
TRBV7-2	TRBJ2-7	NA	NA	CASSPLPPPSSYEQYF	TGTGCCAGCAGCCCCCTACCCCCACCTAGCTCCTACGAGCAGTACTTC
TRBV27	TRBJ2-7	many	NA	CASSRDSYEQYF	TGTGCCAGCAGTCGCGACTCCTACGAGCAGTACTTC
TRBV20-1	TRBJ2-7	NA	TRBD2	CSASNGRSHEQYF	TGCAGTGCTAGTAACGGGAGGTCCCACGAGCAGTACTTC
TRBV5-1	TRBJ2-7	NA	NA	CASTPTGTYEQYF	TGCGCCAGCACACCGACGGGAACCTACGAGCAGTACTTC
TRBV27	TRBJ2-7	few	TRBD1	CASSSPGQGAWEQYF	TGTGCCAGCAGTTCCCCGGGACAGGGGGCTTGGGAGCAGTACTTC
TRBV11-1	TRBJ2-5	many	NA	CASSSLGETQYF	TGTGCCAGCAGCTCCCTGGGAGAGACCCAGTACTTC
TRBV20-1	TRBJ2-7	NA	TRBD2	CSARVAGDVEQYF	TGCAGTGCTCGTGTAGCGGGAGATGTTGAGCAGTACTTC
TRBV18	TRBJ2-3	many	TRBD2	CASSLEPLAGNTDTQYF	TGTGCCAGCTCACTCGAACCTCTAGCGGGGAACACAGATACGCAGTATTTT
TRBV27	TRBJ2-2	NA	NA	CASRVHSRPGELFF	TGTGCCAGCAGAGTTCACTCACGGCCCGGGGAGCTGTTTTTT
TRBV3-1	TRBJ2-7	many	TRBD1	CASSQEARTGTQTYEQYF	TGTGCCAGCAGCCAAGAGGCAAGGACAGGGACTCAAACTTACGAGCAGTACTTC
TRBV15	TRBJ2-1	few	NA	CATSRDLGGHEQFF	TGTGCCACCAGCAGAGATCTCGGGGGCCATGAGCAGTTCTTC
TRBV29-1	TRBJ2-1	few	TRBD2	CSVEDLDSKREWTRWAYNEQFF	TGCAGCGTTGAAGATCTAGACAGTAAGCGGGAGTGGACCCGTTGGGCCTACAATGAGCAGTTCTTC
TRBV6-1	TRBJ2-5	many	TRBD2	CASSPHGLAEKETQYF	TGTGCCAGCAGTCCTCATGGACTAGCGGAGAAAGAGACCCAGTACTTC
TRBV6-4	TRBJ2-1	many	TRBD2	CASSDGVSGYNEQFF	TGTGCCAGCAGTGACGGGGTTAGCGGGTACAATGAGCAGTTCTTC
TRBV20-1	TRBJ2-7	few	TRBD2	CSAPLGAGWESSYEQYF	TGCAGTGCCCCGTTGGGAGCGGGGTGGGAGAGCTCCTACGAGCAGTACTTC
TRBV5-4	TRBJ2-5	NA	NA	CASFPLGTKETQYF	TGTGCCAGCTTCCCCTTGGGGACAAAAGAGACCCAGTACTTC
TRBV7-9	TRBJ2-7	few	NA	CASSHIKAPGEEQYF	TGTGCCAGCAGCCACATCAAGGCGCCCGGGGAAGAGCAGTACTTC
TRBV12-5	TRBJ2-5	few	TRBD2	CASGLNRGAGLETQYF	TGTGCTAGTGGTTTGAATAGGGGAGCGGGGTTGGAGACCCAGTACTTC
TRBV11-2	TRBJ1-1	many	NA	CASSSLDTEAFF	TGTGCCAGCAGCTCGTTGGACACTGAAGCTTTCTTT
TRBV6-5	TRBJ2-1	NA	TRBD1	CASSSVTGDHEQFF	TGTGCCAGCAGTTCCGTTACAGGGGACCATGAGCAGTTCTTC
TRBV9	TRBJ2-3	few	NA	CASSVGHITDTQYF	TGTGCCAGCAGCGTAGGGCACATCACAGATACGCAGTATTTT
TRBV28	TRBJ2-4	few	NA	CASSLGYFKNIQYF	TGTGCCAGCAGTTTGGGTTATTTCAAAAACATTCAGTACTTC
TRBV5-5	TRBJ2-5	many	TRBD2	CASSSGGAGFGGETQYF	TGTGCCAGCAGCTCGGGGGGAGCGGGATTCGGAGGAGAGACCCAGTACTTC
TRBV29-1	TRBJ2-2	NA	NA	CSANDPLTGELFF	TGCAGCGCCAATGACCCTCTCACCGGGGAGCTGTTTTTT
TRBV20-1	TRBJ2-1	few	NA	CSEEREHNEQFF	TGCAGTGAGGAACGGGAACACAATGAGCAGTTCTTC
TRBV6-5	TRBJ2-2	NA	NA	CASSYGPDTGELFF	TGTGCCAGCAGTTACGGCCCTGACACCGGGGAGCTGTTTTTT
TRBV11-2	TRBJ1-6	NA	TRBD1	CASSSTFRGIYNSPLHF	TGTGCCAGCAGCTCCACATTCAGGGGGATCTATAATTCACCCCTCCACTTT
TRBV5-6	TRBJ1-2	few	NA	CASSPEVEGGYYGYTF	TGTGCCAGCAGCCCGGAGGTGGAGGGGGGCTACTATGGCTACACCTTC
TRBV30	TRBJ2-5	few	NA	CAWSPMTEQETQYF	TGTGCCTGGAGTCCTATGACAGAACAAGAGACCCAGTACTTC
TRBV9	TRBJ2-5	few	NA	CASSPREETQYF	TGTGCCAGCAGCCCCAGGGAAGAGACCCAGTACTTC
TRBV7-9	TRBJ2-3	NA	NA	CASSKPTDTQYF	TGTGCCAGCAGTAAACCGACAGATACGCAGTATTTT
TRBV24-1	TRBJ2-1	NA	NA	CATSEDYLGEQFF	TGTGCCACCAGTGAGGACTATCTGGGCGAGCAGTTCTTC
TRBV7-9	TRBJ2-5	NA	NA	CAEMGGGSETQYF	TGTGCCGAGATGGGAGGGGGCTCGGAGACCCAGTACTTC
TRBV9	TRBJ1-1	NA	NA	CASSVGGGGAFF	TGTGCCAGCAGCGTAGGGGGTGGTGGAGCTTTCTTT
TRBV25-1	TRBJ2-7	NA	TRBD2	CASSVLAGGGEQYF	TGTGCCAGCAGTGTGCTAGCGGGAGGAGGCGAGCAGTACTTC
TRBV15	TRBJ2-1	NA	TRBD2	CATSLLAESYNEQFF	TGTGCCACCAGTTTGCTAGCGGAGAGCTACAATGAGCAGTTCTTC
TRBV7-6	TRBJ2-4	NA	TRBD1	CASSLGTGNIQYF	TGTGCCAGCAGCTTAGGGACAGGGAACATTCAGTACTTC
TRBV5-6	TRBJ2-5	NA	NA	CASSPGTTGEETQYF	TGTGCCAGCAGCCCAGGGACCACCGGAGAGGAGACCCAGTACTTC
TRBV5-1	TRBJ2-1	few	NA	CASSWDYNEQFF	TGCGCCAGCAGCTGGGACTACAATGAGCAGTTCTTC
TRBV6-4	TRBJ2-1	many	NA	CASSRDGYNEQFF	TGTGCCAGCAGCAGGGACGGATACAATGAGCAGTTCTTC
TRBV7-2	TRBJ2-7	NA	NA	CASSSGPFYEQYF	TGTGCCAGCAGCTCTGGACCGTTCTACGAGCAGTACTTC
TRBV28	TRBJ2-5	NA	NA	CASSRRGQETQYF	TGTGCCAGCAGTAGAAGAGGGCAAGAGACCCAGTACTTC
TRBV12-3/TRBV12-4	TRBJ2-4	NA	NA	CASSSPGPAKNIQYF	TGTGCCAGCAGTTCCCCTGGTCCAGCCAAAAACATTCAGTACTTC
TRBV3-1	TRBJ2-6	NA	NA	CASSPSFGGTGANVLTF	TGTGCCAGCAGCCCAAGTTTCGGGGGAACTGGGGCCAACGTCCTGACTTTC
TRBV4-2	TRBJ2-7	NA	TRBD2	CASGWSGRADEQYF	TGTGCCTCAGGGTGGAGCGGGAGGGCTGACGAGCAGTACTTC
TRBV11-2	TRBJ1-1	NA	NA	CASTRTVEGGNTEAFF	TGTGCCAGCACCCGGACAGTAGAAGGCGGGAACACTGAAGCTTTCTTT
TRBV19	TRBJ2-7	few	TRBD1	CASSTADRWSSYEQYF	TGTGCCAGTAGTACCGCGGACAGGTGGAGCTCCTACGAGCAGTACTTC
TRBV21-1	TRBJ2-4	many	NA	CASSKAMTVLAKNIQYF	TGTGCCAGCAGCAAGGCAATGACAGTTCTAGCCAAAAACATTCAGTACTTC
TRBV3-1	TRBJ2-3	many	TRBD2	CASSTQSPGLAADTQYF	TGTGCCAGCAGCACCCAATCTCCGGGACTAGCGGCAGATACGCAGTATTTT
TRBV20-1	TRBJ2-1	NA	TRBD2	CSAGGTGLSYNEQFF	TGCAGCGCGGGGGGCACAGGGCTCTCCTACAATGAGCAGTTCTTC
TRBV5-1	TRBJ1-1	few	NA	CASSTPNTEAFF	TGCGCCAGCTCTACACCTAACACTGAAGCTTTCTTT
TRBV6-5	TRBJ2-1	NA	NA	CASSYSKSNEQFF	TGTGCCAGCAGTTACTCGAAGTCCAATGAGCAGTTCTTC
TRBV12-3/TRBV12-4	TRBJ2-7	many	NA	CASSLGGDEQYF	TGTGCCAGCAGTTTGGGCGGCGACGAGCAGTACTTC
TRBV7-9	TRBJ2-7	NA	TRBD1	CASSTPGQGAIYEQYF	TGTGCCAGCAGCACCCCGGGACAGGGGGCGATCTACGAGCAGTACTTC
TRBV13	TRBJ2-3	few	NA	CASSPVYSSTDTQYF	TGTGCCAGCAGCCCGGTTTATTCTAGCACAGATACGCAGTATTTT
TRBV29-1	TRBJ2-1	few	NA	CSVEGYKSSYNEQFF	TGCAGCGTTGAAGGATACAAGAGCTCCTACAATGAGCAGTTCTTC
TRBV7-2	TRBJ2-5	NA	TRBD2	CASSFSSGSGETQYF	TGTGCCAGCAGCTTTTCTAGCGGGAGTGGGGAGACCCAGTACTTC
TRBV4-3	TRBJ2-7	many	NA	CASSQDLSDEQYF	TGCGCCAGCAGCCAAGATCTTAGTGACGAGCAGTACTTC
TRBV23-1	TRBJ1-5	few	TRBD1	CASSLNGTGCQPQHF	TGCGCCAGCAGTCTCAACGGGACAGGGTGTCAGCCCCAGCATTTT